The 12 T cell receptor beta chains reported below all come from one sample, sequenced in a study of blood T cell repertoires in COVID-19. Generated by immunoSEQ multiplex PCR, the TCRdb table keeps only in-frame clones and is missing some. The data hold roughly 440,000 clones, with 70% to 90% observed a single time. Sequences were obtained from peripheral blood. These receptors all come from a woman aged 45 to 65 with COVID-19, enrolled during active disease.

The gene calls are TRBV5-8 and TRBJ1-5; 10 positions agree with TRBD1. Germline CDR1 reads SGHTS; CDR2 reads YDEGEE. Trimming cost V 7 bases and J 7 bases; bases outside gene matches: 8. The CDR3 runs 14 residues. DNA for the CDR3: TGTGCCAGCGACCGGGACAGGGGTAGGCAGCCCCAGCATTTT. This codes for CASDRDRGRQPQHF.

V and J are TRBV3-1 (or the pseudogene TRBV3-2) and TRBJ1-5; D remains unclear. CDR3 length equals 14 residues. Germline assignment: CDR1 LGHDT and CDR2 YNNKEL (reference sequence). Trimming took 2 bases from V and 0 from J, leaving 5 bases between them. The CDR3 region is CASSQSNSNQPQHF. The DNA of the CDR3 is TGTGCCAGCAGCCAATCCAATAGCAATCAGCCCCAGCATTTT.

In DNA, the CDR3 is TGTGCCAGCAGTGATATGGGACACCGGAGCTCTGGAAACACCATATATTTT. This translates into CASSDMGHRSSGNTIYF. The gene calls are TRBV2 and TRBJ1-3; TRBD1 might be the D (6 bases). Between the trimmed V and J ends, which lost 3 bases and 0 bases, there was a span of 15 bases. The CDR3 has 17 amino acids. Germline CDR1 is SNHLY and CDR2 is FYNNEI. The full variable domain, completed using reference TRBV2 and TRBJ1-3, is EPEVTQTPSHQVTQMGQEVILRCVPISNHLYFYWYRQILGQKVEFLVSFYNNEISEKSEIFDDQFSVERPDGSNFTLKIRSTKLEDSAMYFCASSDMGHRSSGNTIYFGEGSWLTVV.

The genes are TRBV7-9 and TRBJ1-6, with D unresolved. Trimming left V 1 base short and J 5 bases short, with 12 bases between. Germline assignment: CDR1 SEHNR and CDR2 FQNEAQ (reference sequence). The CDR3 is 16 amino acids. CDR3 in amino acids: CASSLGMSSHNSPLHF. CDR3 bases: TGTGCCAGCAGCTTAGGCATGTCCAGTCATAATTCACCCCTCCACTTT.

The gene calls are TRBV12-5 and TRBJ2-1; 8 nucleotides align to TRBD2. V trimming: 0 bases; J trimming: 5 bases; junction bases outside the gene matches: 9. The CDR3 loop spans 17 amino acids. CDR1 and CDR2 from the germline V gene are LGHNT and FRNRAP. CDR3 amino acids: CASGLVLERGPHNEQFF. The DNA for the CDR3 is TGTGCTAGTGGTTTGGTACTTGAGCGGGGGCCCCACAATGAGCAGTTCTTC. The whole variable domain, remainder taken from reference TRBV12-5 and TRBJ2-1, is DARVTQTPRHKVTEMGQEVTMRCQPILGHNTVFWYRQTMMQGLELLAYFRNRAPLDDSGMPKDRFSAEMPDATLATLKIQPSEPRDSAVYFCASGLVLERGPHNEQFFGPGTRLTVL.

This clone was seen only once. The rearrangement links TRBV27 to TRBJ1-1; 7 bases agree with TRBD1. CDR3 length: 13 residues. CDR1 MNHEY and CDR2 SMNVEV come from the germline V gene (reference sequence). V lost 3 bases and J lost 4; bases outside the gene matches: 2. The CDR3, as DNA: TGTGCCAGCAGTTTGACAGGGCGCACTGAAGCTTTCTTT. Its protein is CASSLTGRTEAFF.

The V call is TRBV4-2, the J call TRBJ2-7; 11 bases are shared with TRBD2. The CDR3 covers 14 residues. V shed 4 bases and J 4 bases; nucleotides not matched to a gene: 3. Germline V gives CDR1 LGHNA, CDR2 YNFKEQ. CDR3 loop: CASSPGTSGYEQYF. CDR3 bases: TGTGCCAGCAGCCCAGGGACTAGCGGTTACGAGCAGTACTTC.

This chain links TRBV30 with TRBJ2-3; D gene unclear. Deletions cut 4 bases from V and 2 bases from J, with 10 bases between. The CDR3 runs to 13 residues. Germline lookup yields CDR1 GTSNPN and CDR2 SVGIG (reference sequence). The CDR3 DNA is TGTGCCTGGAACCGAGTCCACACAGATACGCAGTATTTT. It translates to CAWNRVHTDTQYF.

CDR3 in amino acids: CASSIRGEANTGELFF. The CDR3 region has the DNA TGTGCCAGTAGTATCAGGGGAGAGGCGAACACCGGGGAGCTGTTTTTT. This sequence joins TRBV19 and TRBJ2-2; D might be TRBD1 (6 bases). The germline gives CDR1 LNHDA, CDR2 SQIVND (reference sequence). The CDR3 sequence is 16 residues long. Between the trimmed V and J ends, which lost 3 bases and 0 bases, there was a span of 11 bases.

This chain connects TRBV7-9 to TRBJ1-6, with 7 bases aligning to TRBD1. V lost 5 bases and J lost 5; bases outside the gene matches: 6. Germline values: CDR1 SEHNR, CDR2 FQNEAQ (reference sequence). This CDR3 is built from 15 residues. The CDR3 is CASSLQGGDNSPLHF. CDR3 coding DNA: TGTGCCAGCAGCCTTCAGGGGGGAGATAATTCACCCCTCCACTTT.

This rearrangement joins TRBV10-3 to TRBJ1-6; no reliable D call. Trimming shortened V by 7 bases and J by 8 bases, and 12 bases separated the two germline ends. This CDR3 is 13 amino acids long. Germline assignment: CDR1 ENHRY and CDR2 SYGVKD. The CDR3 bases are TGTGCCATCAAAGAACGGGAGGATTCACCCCTCCACTTT. This sequence encodes CAIKEREDSPLHF.

The chain joins TRBV10-1 to TRBJ2-1; 10 bases match TRBD2. Germline-derived CDR1 and CDR2 are WNHNN and SYGVQD (reference sequence). The CDR3 loop spans 14 amino acids. V shed 11 bases and J 6 bases; nucleotides not matched to a gene: 10. CDR3 nucleotide sequence: TGCGCCGGCGAAGCGGGGGGGCCAGTCAATGAGCAGTTCTTC. Translating it yields CAGEAGGPVNEQFF.